This T cell receptor (beta chain) is from a study of regulatory T cells in long-lasting Graves disease. Documented time point: newly diagnosed GD, antithyroid drugs for less than 3 months. After RNA was extracted from PBMCs, the TCR library was made from it. The length of the CDR3 is 13 residues. Germline V gene data show CDR1 as MRHNA and CDR2 as SNTAGT. V was pared by 3 bases and J by 6 bases, with 8 bases between. This clonotype has just a few counts. Its antigen is still unknown. Researchers made TCR beta libraries by using iRepertoire HTBI primers and running Arm-PCR on CDR3 regions. TCRdb re-called the multiplex PCR reads with MiXCR, one entry per CDR3 protein. The sample records hundreds of thousands of distinct CDR3 sequences, about 13% being singletons. Findings and limits, study-wide: TRBV28, TRBJ1-2 and TRBJ2-5 were favored in persistent disease.

These data were also filed under a second study, of T cells in Graves' hyperthyroidism and ophthalmopathy.

This specimen was peripheral blood mononuclear cells (PBMCs), taken at new diagnosis, from a patient treated with antithyroid drugs. This TCR came from a man aged 30 to 39 with Graves disease. This chain connects TRBV6-4 to TRBJ2-2; a possible D gene is TRBD2 (5 bases). The CDR3 DNA follows: TGTGCCAGCAGTGATGGGGAGTCCGGGGAGCTGTTTTTT. Translation: CASSDGESGELFF.